Listed below are T cell receptor beta chains from one sample, sequenced in a study of human T cells and chemical hapten exposure. TCRdb fed the RACE reads into MiXCR, producing one record per CDR3 protein. The sample includes about 120,000 distinct CDR3 sequences, approximately 15% of them seen just once. The sample here was whole blood, taken in connection with sensitization to the hapten diphenylcyclopropenone (DPC). Receptors were obtained from a young woman with alopecia areata. Some clones in this sample may be carry-over from other donors' samples. Each CDR3 is given with its conserved first and last residue. A D gene is named only where the DNA matches it firmly. The size field is filled for only some rows; it gives once, few, many or a size class.

clone_size: many; j_call: TRBJ1-2; v_call: TRBV27; d_call: NA; cdr3_aa: CASSLGQSYGYTF; cdr3_nt: TGTGCCAGCAGTTTAGGACAGTCCTATGGCTACACCTTC
clone_size: NA; j_call: TRBJ2-1; v_call: TRBV24-1; d_call: NA; cdr3_aa: CATSDSGSYNEQFF; cdr3_nt: TGTGCCACCAGTGATTCCGGATCCTACAATGAGCAGTTCTTC
clone_size: NA; j_call: TRBJ2-5; v_call: TRBV28; d_call: TRBD1; cdr3_aa: CASSHPGTGGETQYF; cdr3_nt: TGTGCCAGCAGTCACCCCGGGACAGGGGGAGAGACCCAGTACTTC
clone_size: NA; j_call: TRBJ1-3; v_call: TRBV5-4; d_call: NA; cdr3_aa: CASSSQGRNTIYF; cdr3_nt: TGTGCCAGCAGCTCCCAGGGTAGGAACACCATATATTTT
clone_size: few; j_call: TRBJ2-3; v_call: TRBV6-2/TRBV6-3; d_call: TRBD2; cdr3_aa: CATRAAGARTDTQYF; cdr3_nt: TGTGCCACCCGGGCAGCGGGGGCCCGCACAGATACGCAGTATTTT
clone_size: NA; j_call: TRBJ2-3; v_call: TRBV7-9; d_call: NA; cdr3_aa: CASSLVSGPLRWGTDTQYF; cdr3_nt: TGTGCCAGCAGCTTAGTATCAGGACCTCTCCGTTGGGGCACAGATACGCAGTATTTT
clone_size: few; j_call: TRBJ2-7; v_call: TRBV18; d_call: NA; cdr3_aa: CASSPGATYEQYF; cdr3_nt: TGTGCCAGCTCACCCGGAGCCACCTACGAGCAGTACTTC
clone_size: few; j_call: TRBJ2-7; v_call: TRBV24-1; d_call: NA; cdr3_aa: CATSALTATKSYEQYF; cdr3_nt: TGTGCCACCAGTGCCCTTACAGCTACTAAATCCTACGAGCAGTACTTC
clone_size: NA; j_call: TRBJ2-2; v_call: TRBV29-1; d_call: NA; cdr3_aa: CSVSRFKVDPNTGELFF; cdr3_nt: TGCAGCGTTTCCCGATTCAAGGTGGACCCGAACACCGGGGAGCTGTTTTTT
clone_size: NA; j_call: TRBJ1-1; v_call: TRBV6-6; d_call: NA; cdr3_aa: CASTRHRDTEAFF; cdr3_nt: TGTGCCAGCACCCGTCACCGAGACACTGAAGCTTTCTTT
clone_size: NA; j_call: TRBJ2-7; v_call: TRBV5-1; d_call: NA; cdr3_aa: CASSSGWGYEQYF; cdr3_nt: TGCGCCAGCTCGTCGGGTTGGGGCTACGAGCAGTACTTC
clone_size: few; j_call: TRBJ1-1; v_call: TRBV18; d_call: NA; cdr3_aa: CASSPDRTNTEAFF; cdr3_nt: TGTGCCAGCTCCCCCGACAGGACGAACACTGAAGCTTTCTTT